The 5 T cell receptor beta chains in this list originate from one sample, sequenced in a study of T cells in Graves' hyperthyroidism and ophthalmopathy. Authors of the study amplified TCR beta CDR3 regions from RNA transcripts. Researchers ran a first-round RT-PCR on the TCR CDR3 using the HTBI primer set. TCRdb independently ran MiXCR on the multiplex PCR reads; one entry per CDR3 protein. Of a few hundred thousand distinct CDR3 sequences listed, approximately 13% are singletons. Input material: blood. These receptors came from a man younger than 45 with Graves' hyperthyroidism that later progressed to Graves' ophthalmopathy.

This clonotype was counted ten times or more. The chain has TRBV12-5 and TRBJ2-7; TRBD2 aligns across 8 bases. Germline assignment: CDR1 LGHNT and CDR2 FRNRAP. Trimming removed 2 bases from V and 2 bases from J; junction bases left unmatched: 2. The CDR3 has 14 amino acids. CDR3 sequence: CASGLIGGAYEQYF. In nucleotides, the CDR3 is TGTGCTAGTGGTTTGATCGGGGGGGCCTACGAGCAGTACTTC.

In its sample, this clonotype was seen many times. The chain couples TRBV4-1 to TRBJ2-3, with 8 bases fitting TRBD1. The CDR3 contains 15 residues. The ends lost 0 bases at V and 6 bases at J; junction bases unmatched: 5. Per the germline V gene, CDR1 is MGHRA and CDR2 is YSYEKL. The CDR3 spells CASSQDRGQGDTQYF. CDR3 nucleotides: TGCGCCAGCAGCCAAGACAGGGGGCAAGGGGATACGCAGTATTTT.

The chain is built from TRBV6-1 and TRBJ1-1; no firm D call. The CDR3 is 14 amino acids. Between the trimmed V and J ends, which lost 7 bases and 5 bases, there was a span of 17 bases. The germline V gene has CDR1 MNHNS and CDR2 SASEGT. CDR3 amino acids: CASTGESRNTEAFF. The CDR3, as DNA: TGTGCCAGCACTGGGGAATCAAGGAATACTGAAGCTTTCTTT.

This clonotype has a handful of counts. The chain combines TRBV18 with TRBJ2-3; D is possibly TRBD2 (6 bases). The germline V and J ends were trimmed by 0 bases and 4 bases, with 11 bases remaining between them. The length of the CDR3 is 15 residues. Germline-derived CDR1 and CDR2 are KGHSH and LQKENI. CDR3 sequence reads: CASSPPRRGSDTQYF. In nucleotides, the CDR3 is TGTGCCAGCTCACCACCGCGGCGGGGCTCAGATACGCAGTATTTT.

This clonotype was seen at least ten times. This chain uses TRBV12-3 or TRBV12-4 with TRBJ2-7, with D unclear. The V gene lost 2 bases and the J gene lost 1 base, with 3 bases spanning the gap. There are 12 residues in the CDR3. The CDR3 DNA reads TGTGCCAGCAGTTTACCGTCCTACGAGCAGTACTTC. It codes for CASSLPSYEQYF.